This TCR beta chain was recorded in a study of a mutant IDH1 vaccine in newly diagnosed glioma. As concerns this clone: Its target is unknown.

Method: immunoSEQ multiplex PCR; TCRdb's copy keeps in-frame clones and lacks some. The sample records fewer than 40,000 clones, more than 80% being singletons. Described time point: week 47, end of study. In every dose of vaccine, 300 ug of mutant IDH1 20-mer peptide was given alongside topical imiquimod. Germline V CDR1 and CDR2: LNHNV, YYDKDF (reference sequence). The CDR3 length is 14 residues. V was pared by 5 bases and J by 2 bases, with 9 bases between. Source: PBMCs, taken from a glioma patient whose treatment included an IDH1 peptide vaccine. V and J are TRBV15 and TRBJ2-2, with a possible D match to TRBD2 (5 bases). This sequence was found in a woman in her 40s with glioma. The CDR3: CATSSSGNTGELFF. CDR3 DNA: TGTGCCACCAGCTCCAGCGGCAACACCGGGGAGCTGTTTTTT.